These 21 T cell receptor beta chains were all obtained from the same sample, sequenced in a study of blood T cell repertoires in COVID-19. Generated by immunoSEQ multiplex PCR, the TCRdb table keeps only in-frame clones and is missing some. The sample shows approximately 180,000 clones, roughly 82% of them seen only once. Material: peripheral blood. The receptors were gathered from a woman between 70 and 85 years old with acute or convalescent COVID-19.

V gene TRBV30 combines with J gene TRBJ2-3; 9 bases agree with TRBD2. V lost 2 bases to trimming and J lost 0 bases; unmatched junction nucleotides: 6. CDR3 size: 16 residues. Germline V gene data show CDR1 as GTSNPN and CDR2 as SVGIG (reference sequence). For the CDR3, the DNA is TGTGCCTGGAGTTTGACTAGCGGCCTTAGCACAGATACGCAGTATTTT. It encodes CAWSLTSGLSTDTQYF. The complete variable domain, with remaining parts taken from reference TRBV30 and TRBJ2-3, reads SQTIHQWPATLVQPVGSPLSLECTVEGTSNPNLYWYRQAAGRGLQLLFYSVGIGQISSEVPQNLSASRPQDRQFILSSKKLLLSDSGFYLCAWSLTSGLSTDTQYFGPGTRLTVL.

There are a few counts of this clone. J is TRBJ1-1 and V is TRBV30; D not resolved. Trimming took off 5 bases at V and 6 bases at J, with 13 bases between the two ends. The CDR3 runs 12 residues. Germline CDR1 is GTSNPN and CDR2 is SVGIG (reference sequence). CDR3 in amino acids: CAWVYGGSEAFF. The CDR3 bases are TGTGCCTGGGTATACGGAGGATCTGAAGCTTTCTTT.

This sequence joins TRBV7-9 and TRBJ2-6; TRBD1 aligns across 7 bases. V was pared by 3 bases and J by 2 bases, with 13 bases of the junction left unmatched. The CDR3 covers 19 residues. Germline assignment: CDR1 SEHNR and CDR2 FQNEAQ (reference sequence). CDR3 in DNA: TGTGCCAGCAGCTTCCCGGACAGGTTGGGAGTTGCTGGGGCCAACGTCCTGACTTTC. The encoded protein is CASSFPDRLGVAGANVLTF.

This rearrangement joins TRBV4-3 to TRBJ2-5, with 7 positions matching TRBD1. V lost 4 bases to trimming and J lost 2 bases; unmatched junction nucleotides: 7. Germline V gene lookup returns CDR1 LGHNA and CDR2 YSLEER. CDR3 length: 15 amino acids. The DNA of the CDR3 is TGCGCCAGCAGCCGGGAAAGGACAGGACAAGAGACCCAGTACTTC. Protein product: CASSRERTGQETQYF.

This clone has a handful of counts. The rearrangement links TRBV21-1 to TRBJ1-5; the table calls TRBD1, which could not be checked here. TRBV21-1 is a pseudogene segment. The CDR3 sequence is 13 residues long. As DNA, the CDR3 is TGTGCCATAGGACAGTTTAGCAATCAGCCCCAGCATTTT. Its translation: CAIGQFSNQPQHF.

The V call is TRBV7-2, the J call TRBJ2-5; weak D call: TRBD1 (5 bases). Per the germline V gene, CDR1 is SGHTA and CDR2 is FQGNSA. This CDR3 region has 16 residues. Deletions cut 5 bases from V and 2 bases from J, with 18 bases between. CDR3 DNA sequence: TGTGCCAGCAGCCCCAATCCCCGGACACCTCAAGAGACCCAGTACTTC. This sequence encodes CASSPNPRTPQETQYF.

This clone has a handful of counts. At one end the junction does not follow the germline gene, possibly because of a read error. The gene calls are TRBV30 and TRBJ1-2; D remains ambiguous. The CDR3 runs 14 residues. Germline CDR1 reads GTSNPN; CDR2 reads SVGIG (reference sequence). CDR3 bases: TGTGCCTGGAGTGTAAAGGGTATAGGGAGCCTCTCTATCTTC. Encoded protein: CAWSVKGIGSLSIF.

Here the CDR3 reads CASSFTSPYEQYF. CDR3 DNA sequence: TGCGCCAGCAGCTTTACGAGTCCCTACGAGCAGTACTTC. The rearrangement links TRBV5-1 to TRBJ2-7; the D is unclear. The CDR3 totals 13 residues. Germline loops: CDR1 SGHRS, CDR2 YFSETQ. Trimming took 2 bases from V and 2 from J, leaving 8 bases between them.

The chain carries TRBV9 and TRBJ1-2; the match to TRBD1 covers 7 bases. Germline V gene sequence: CDR1 SGDLS, CDR2 YYNGEE. J was trimmed by 3 bases and V by 6 bases; bases with no gene match: 5. The CDR3 consists of 13 residues. Here the CDR3 DNA reads TGTGCCAGCACCCGCGACAGGGACTATGGCTACACCTTC. Its translation is CASTRDRDYGYTF.

This clone was detected once. This chain uses TRBV28 with TRBJ2-7, with 7 bases fitting TRBD1. The CDR3 has 14 amino acids. CDR1 and CDR2 from the germline V gene are MDHEN and SYDVKM. Germline trimming cut 7 bases from V and 2 bases from J; bases unmatched to any gene: 8. The CDR3 DNA follows: TGTGCCAGCAAGGGACAGCCAAACGCCTACGAGCAGTACTTC. This codes for CASKGQPNAYEQYF. The full variable domain, completed using reference TRBV28 and TRBJ2-7, is DVKVTQSSRYLVKRTGEKVFLECVQDMDHENMFWYRQDPGLGLRLIYFSYDVKMKEKGDIPEGYSVSREKKERFSLILESASTNQTSMYLCASKGQPNAYEQYFGPGTRLTVT.

The chain is built from TRBV4-3 and TRBJ2-4; 7 bases align to TRBD2. Germline V lookup: CDR1 LGHNA, CDR2 YSLEER. The CDR3 covers 14 residues. J lost 9 bases, V lost 0 bases, and 5 bases had no gene match. The CDR3 nucleotides are TGCGCCAGCAGCCAAGAATGGGGGGGTAGCATTCAGTACTTC. Protein: CASSQEWGGSIQYF.

V and J are TRBV11-3 and TRBJ2-3, with D possibly being TRBD2 (6 bases). Trimming pared 1 base from V and 4 bases from J, leaving 9 bases between. CDR3 length: 14 amino acids. Germline-derived CDR1 and CDR2 are SGHNT and YENEEA. The CDR3 loop is CASSLVASADTQYF. As DNA, the CDR3 is TGTGCCAGCAGCTTAGTTGCTAGCGCAGATACGCAGTATTTT.

This clone has only one observation. This chain links TRBV10-2 with TRBJ1-6; 7 bases match TRBD1. CDR1 and CDR2 from the germline V gene are WSHSY and SAAADI. V lost 2 bases to trimming and J lost 10 bases; unmatched junction nucleotides: 11. There are 16 residues in the CDR3. The CDR3 spells CASSEGPGQPPSPLHF. CDR3 sequence (DNA): TGCGCCAGCAGTGAGGGGCCGGGACAGCCTCCATCACCCCTCCACTTT.

This chain connects TRBV5-1 to TRBJ2-3, with 10 positions matching TRBD2. V lost 0 bases, J lost 7 bases, and 5 bases stayed unmatched. The CDR3 sequence is 15 residues long. From germline, CDR1 is SGHRS and CDR2 YFSETQ. DNA for the CDR3: TGCGCCAGCAGCTTGGTCCTAGCGGGGGCAAATACGCAGTATTTT. Its protein product is CASSLVLAGANTQYF.

The CDR3 spells CASSAVQGDYGYTF. The CDR3 nucleotides are TGTGCCAGCAGCGCCGTTCAGGGGGACTATGGCTACACCTTC. The J gene is TRBJ1-2, the V gene TRBV5-4; 7 bases are a match to TRBD1. This CDR3 has 14 residues. CDR1 and CDR2 (germline): SGHNT, YYREEE (reference sequence). V trimming: 4 bases; J trimming: 3 bases; junction bases outside the gene matches: 6. The full variable domain, in which reference TRBV5-4 and TRBJ1-2 provide the parts outside the CDR3, is ETGVTQSPTHLIKTRGQQVTLRCSSQSGHNTVSWYQQALGQGPQFIFQYYREEENGRGNFPPRFSGLQFPNYSSELNVNALELDDSALYLCASSAVQGDYGYTFGSGTRLTVV.

The V call is TRBV19, the J call TRBJ1-5, with TRBD1 as a possible D gene (6 bases). This CDR3 is 15 amino acids long. V was shortened by 4 bases and J by 11 bases, with 21 bases between the two germline ends. Germline V gene lookup returns CDR1 LNHDA and CDR2 SQIVND (reference sequence). Here the CDR3 reads CASSTSPTGRRAQHF. The CDR3 DNA is TGTGCCAGTAGTACCTCTCCAACAGGGAGAAGGGCCCAGCATTTT.

This clone was seen more than once but under ten times. The genes are TRBV6-6 and TRBJ1-5; 7 bases are a match to TRBD1. Germline V lookup: CDR1 MNHNY, CDR2 SVGAGI (reference sequence). V lost 9 bases to trimming and J lost 6 bases; unmatched junction nucleotides: 11. This CDR3 is built from 14 residues. CDR3 loop: CARSGPGTAQPQHF. CDR3 DNA: TGTGCCAGGTCAGGGCCGGGGACAGCTCAGCCCCAGCATTTT.

The chain is built from TRBV27 and TRBJ1-2, with 7 bases fitting TRBD1. This CDR3 is built from 12 residues. J was trimmed by 8 bases and V by 5 bases; bases with no gene match: 5. CDR1 is MNHEY and CDR2 is SMNVEV in the germline V gene (reference sequence). The CDR3 spells CASSRDRDGYTF. The DNA of the CDR3 is TGTGCCAGCAGTAGGGACAGAGACGGCTACACCTTC.

DNA for the CDR3: TGTGCCAGCTCCCCTTCGGGGGGTTACGCTGAAGCTTTCTTT. Its protein is CASSPSGGYAEAFF. This chain joins TRBV18 and TRBJ1-1, with a weak D call TRBD1 (5 bases). Trimming took off 6 bases at V and 6 bases at J, with 17 bases between the two ends. Germline-derived CDR1 and CDR2 are KGHSH and LQKENI. This CDR3 has 14 residues.

The chain employs TRBV28 and TRBJ2-7, with D possibly TRBD2 on 6 matching bases. The V end was cut by 4 bases, the J end by 7 bases, with 23 bases between. The V gene's germline CDR1 is MDHEN and CDR2 SYDVKM. This CDR3 region has 16 residues. The CDR3 DNA reads as TGTGCCAGCAGTTCCCCAGGAGGAGGGGTCCCCTGGGAGCAGTACTTC. This sequence encodes CASSSPGGGVPWEQYF.

This clone has a handful of counts. The chain carries TRBV28 and TRBJ1-1; 10 bases agree with TRBD1. After removal of 6 bases from V and 4 bases from J, the junction contained 2 bases not matched to a gene. Per the germline V gene, CDR1 is MDHEN and CDR2 is SYDVKM. The CDR3 is 13 residues long. CDR3 bases: TGTGCCAGCAGGTGGACAGGGGGCACTGAAGCTTTCTTT. Its protein product is CASRWTGGTEAFF. Full variable domain (outside the CDR3, taken from reference TRBV28 and TRBJ1-1): DVKVTQSSRYLVKRTGEKVFLECVQDMDHENMFWYRQDPGLGLRLIYFSYDVKMKEKGDIPEGYSVSREKKERFSLILESASTNQTSMYLCASRWTGGTEAFFGQGTRLTVV.